This T cell receptor (beta chain) stems from a study of blood T cell repertoires in COVID-19. At the level of the study: The origin of the acute and convalescent COVID-19 samples was the United States, Italy and Spain. PBMCs, B-cell-depleted T cells, or T cells provided the cDNA or gDNA that made up the material.

In the study's own analysis: Estimated nucleated cell counts came from reference gene primer amplification. The data were produced by immunoSEQ multiplex PCR, yet TCRdb's version contains in-frame clones alone and is incomplete. V, J and clone size are taken as reported in that table, and D and trimming were inferred from the DNA itself. The repertoire holds around 300,000 clones, with approximately 85% as singletons. The clonotype comes from a woman in her seventies with acute or convalescent COVID-19. Sequencing used peripheral blood.

CDR3 DNA: TGCGCCAGCAGCTCCTCGACAGACAGGGTCAACTCTGAAGCTTTCTTT. Protein sequence: CASSSSTDRVNSEAFF. The chain is built from TRBV5-1 and TRBJ1-1; TRBD1 aligns across 7 bases. The CDR3 spans 16 residues. Germline V gene data show CDR1 as SGHRS and CDR2 as YFSETQ. The V and J ends lost 3 bases and 6 bases, in that order; junction bases with no gene match: 14.